The 26 T cell receptor beta chains below all came from one sample that was sequenced in a study of T-cell reconstitution after alpha-beta-depleted transplantation in children (dated by TCRdb to the mid-2010s). Points the paper makes about the study in general: The frequencies of hyperexpanded clones fell over the following months, and after one year, T-cell counts and TCRbeta diversity were mostly attributed to newly produced T cells.

The library was made by PCR. Sequenced using an Illumina HiSeq 2500. TCR library preparation used molecular barcoding, with unique molecular identifiers applied to normalize quantification of the TCRbeta repertoire. TCRdb cleaned the public reads at Q25 with fastp, built clones with MiXCR and kept in-frame beta chains. CDR3 protein sequences are deduplicated, and each keeps its most common genes and DNA. This sample holds 250,000 to 300,000 distinct CDR3 sequences; roughly 7.8% were observed only once. Clones ranked in the top ten supply around 10% of the sample. This sample's treatment or condition label indicates: allogeneic hematopoietic cell transplantation with graft depleted of TCRalphabeta T cells and CD19 B cells. These receptors lack a known antigen. This sample comprised peripheral blood, obtained 360 days after TCRalphabeta/CD19-depleted stem cell transplant. Source of these receptors: a female patient aged 2-10 years who had a stem cell transplant for Fanconi anemia, so the T cells may come from the graft donor.

The table lists this clonotype with many counts. The chain is built from TRBV7-2 and TRBJ2-7, with 8 bases matching TRBD1. This CDR3 comprises 16 residues. The V segment lost 0 bases and the J segment 0 bases; nucleotides outside the gene matches: 4. Germline assignment: CDR1 SGHTA and CDR2 FQGNSA. CDR3 in amino acids: CASSLAGTGSSYEQYF. The CDR3 nucleotides read TGTGCCAGCAGCTTAGCCGGGACAGGTAGCTCCTACGAGCAGTACTTC.

Only a few counts were recorded for this clonotype. J is TRBJ1-6 and V is TRBV20-1; D uncertain. Trimming took off 6 bases at V and 6 bases at J, with 18 bases between the two ends. Germline CDR1 DFQATT, CDR2 SNEGSKA (reference sequence). The CDR3 is 15 amino acids. The CDR3 DNA sequence: TGCAGTGCCTGGCGGCGCTCGGACGGTAATTCACCCCTCCACTTT. Its translation: CSAWRRSDGNSPLHF.

In its sample, this clonotype was seen many times. The chain links TRBV9 to TRBJ2-5, with D uncertain. The germline V gene has CDR1 SGDLS and CDR2 YYNGEE. This CDR3 is 14 amino acids long. V shed 0 bases and J shed 2 bases, with 8 bases lying between them. The CDR3, as DNA: TGTGCCAGCAGCGTAGGTCGGAGTCAAGAGACCCAGTACTTC. This gives the protein CASSVGRSQETQYF. The whole variable domain, filled in from reference TRBV9 and TRBJ2-5, reads DSGVTQTPKHLITATGQRVTLRCSPRSGDLSVYWYQQSLDQGLQFLIQYYNGEERAKGNILERFSAQQFPDLHSELNLSSLELGDSALYFCASSVGRSQETQYFGPGTRLLVL.

Ten or more counts support this clonotype. V and J are TRBV9 and TRBJ2-1; 10 bases are a match to TRBD2. CDR1 is SGDLS and CDR2 is YYNGEE in the germline V gene. The CDR3 sequence is 15 residues long. With 4 bases clipped from V and 5 bases from J, the junction kept 6 bases outside the gene matches. CDR3 residues: CASSPRSGGDNEQFF. The CDR3 DNA follows: TGTGCCAGCAGCCCTCGAAGCGGGGGGGACAATGAGCAGTTCTTC.

This clonotype has ten or more counts. The rearrangement links TRBV28 to TRBJ2-7; 8 nucleotides line up with TRBD1. J lost 2 bases, V lost 5 bases, and 8 bases had no gene match. This CDR3 has 15 amino acids. CDR1 is MDHEN and CDR2 is SYDVKM in the germline V gene. CDR3 DNA: TGTGCCAGCAGTCTCACGGACAGGGCACCCTACGAGCAGTACTTC. The encoded protein is CASSLTDRAPYEQYF.

This sequence joins TRBV10-3 and TRBJ1-2; unclear D gene. Trimming shortened V by 10 bases and J by 6 bases, and 12 bases separated the two germline ends. Germline loops: CDR1 ENHRY, CDR2 SYGVKD. The CDR3 totals 11 residues. The CDR3 nucleotides are TGTGCCACCTCTGCCGGCGATGGCTACACCTTC. As protein: CATSAGDGYTF.

This clonotype was seen only a few times. The CDR3 is CSVEKQLGGRDYGYTF. The DNA of the CDR3 is TGCAGCGTTGAGAAACAGTTAGGGGGGCGCGACTATGGCTACACCTTC. The rearrangement uses TRBV29-1 and TRBJ1-2, with D maybe TRBD1 (6 bases). V was pared by 3 bases and J by 3 bases, with 20 bases between. Germline V gene lookup returns CDR1 SQVTM and CDR2 ANQGSEA. This CDR3 comprises 16 residues.

Ten or more counts support this clonotype. The chain has TRBV6-2 or TRBV6-3 and TRBJ2-2; TRBD1 or TRBD2 may be the D gene (6 bases each). The V end lost 7 bases, the J end lost 6 bases, and 12 bases lay between the germline ends. Germline V lookup: CDR1 MNHEY, CDR2 SVGEGT. This CDR3 has 13 amino acids. Written as DNA, the CDR3 is TGTGCCAGCAAACAGGGAGGTCCCGGGGAGCTGTTTTTT. Its protein is CASKQGGPGELFF.

This clonotype was seen ten or more times. The chain uses TRBV20-1 and TRBJ2-5; possibly TRBD1 or TRBD2 for D (6 bases each). Germline V CDR1 and CDR2: DFQATT, SNEGSKA (reference sequence). V gave up 0 bases and J gave up 0 bases, with 14 bases separating them. This CDR3 region has 16 residues. The CDR3 here is CSAREKGGWYQETQYF. Here the CDR3 DNA reads TGCAGTGCTAGAGAGAAGGGGGGATGGTACCAAGAGACCCAGTACTTC.

This clonotype was picked up many times. This chain joins TRBV6-5 and TRBJ2-2; D gene uncertain. CDR3 length: 13 amino acids. Germline lookup yields CDR1 MNHEY and CDR2 SVGAGI. V lost 4 bases and J lost 7, with 10 bases in between. The CDR3 here is CASSSTKGGELFF. As DNA, the CDR3 is TGTGCCAGCAGTTCCACAAAAGGCGGGGAGCTGTTTTTT.

This chain links TRBV18 with TRBJ2-5, with D unclear. Trimming stripped 0 bases from V and 4 bases from J, with 3 bases between. The CDR3 spans 12 residues. From germline, CDR1 is KGHSH and CDR2 LQKENI. As DNA, the CDR3 is TGTGCCAGCTCACCACCGCTAGAGACCCAGTACTTC. It codes for CASSPPLETQYF.

This clonotype was recorded at least ten times. This rearrangement joins TRBV29-1 to TRBJ2-1; D gene unclear. Trimming pared 5 bases from V and 6 bases from J, leaving 11 bases between. The CDR3 covers 12 residues. Germline V gene sequence: CDR1 SQVTM, CDR2 ANQGSEA. DNA for the CDR3: TGCAGCGTTTCCCGTGGGTCCAATGAGCAGTTCTTC. It specifies CSVSRGSNEQFF.

The V and J genes are TRBV13 and TRBJ2-5; TRBD2 might be the D (6 bases). CDR1 and CDR2 from the germline V gene are PRHDT and FYEKMQ (reference sequence). This CDR3 spans 14 amino acids. V gave up 0 bases and J gave up 9 bases, with 14 bases separating them. The CDR3 loop is CASSLGWTKASQYF. The CDR3 bases are TGTGCCAGCAGCTTAGGCTGGACTAAGGCGTCCCAGTACTTC.

Only a few counts were recorded for this clonotype. This chain uses TRBV12-3 or TRBV12-4 with TRBJ2-2; TRBD2 matches at 7 bases. This CDR3 region has 13 residues. Germline trimming cut 7 bases from V and 6 bases from J; bases unmatched to any gene: 5. CDR3 region: CASTPAGAGELFF. The CDR3 DNA is TGTGCCAGCACCCCGGCGGGGGCCGGGGAGCTGTTTTTT.

The chain couples TRBV7-9 to TRBJ2-2; D perhaps matches TRBD2 (5 bases). This CDR3 is built from 15 residues. CDR1 and CDR2 (germline): SEHNR, FQNEAQ (reference sequence). Between the trimmed V and J ends, which lost 3 bases and 6 bases, there was a span of 14 bases. As DNA, the CDR3 is TGTGCCAGCAGCTTCCTAGCCAGTTCCGCCGGGGAGCTGTTTTTT. Amino acid sequence: CASSFLASSAGELFF.

This chain links TRBV7-2 with TRBJ1-1; TRBD1 is a possible D gene (6 bases). The CDR3 is made up of 13 amino acids. V was cut by 5 bases and J by 5 bases, with 12 bases left in between. Germline CDR1 SGHTA, CDR2 FQGNSA. CDR3 in amino acids: CASSPGAWTEAFF. The CDR3, as DNA: TGTGCCAGCAGCCCAGGGGCTTGGACTGAAGCTTTCTTT.

This clonotype was counted at least ten times. The V and J genes are TRBV21-1 and TRBJ2-2. TRBV21-1 is designated a pseudogene. This CDR3 spans 16 amino acids. The chain's CDR3 is CASSNTRLYNTGELFF. The CDR3 region has the DNA TGTGCCAGCAGCAATACTCGGCTGTACAACACCGGGGAGCTGTTTTTT.

This clonotype showed up many times. The CDR3 loop is CASSSWGRAEANYGYTF. As DNA, the CDR3 is TGTGCCAGCAGCTCTTGGGGCAGAGCGGAAGCTAACTATGGCTACACCTTC. The V and J genes are TRBV7-8 and TRBJ1-2, with D possibly being TRBD1 (5 bases). V lost 4 bases to trimming and J lost 0 bases, with 18 bases between them. Germline-derived CDR1 and CDR2 are SGHVS and FQNEAQ. The CDR3 covers 17 residues.

The V and J genes are TRBV5-5 and TRBJ2-5, with a tentative D call TRBD1 (6 bases). The V end lost 0 bases, the J end lost 2 bases, and 8 bases lay between the germline ends. The CDR3 is 14 residues long. CDR1 is SGHKS, CDR2 YYEKEE, per germline (reference sequence). CDR3 DNA sequence: TGTGCCAGCAGCTTGGACAGGGTTCAAGAGACCCAGTACTTC. Translated: CASSLDRVQETQYF.

This clonotype was recorded many times. This sequence joins TRBV5-1 and TRBJ2-4; 9 bases align to TRBD1. Trimming at V came to 5 bases and at J to 9 bases, leaving 12 bases not matched to a gene. CDR3 length equals 15 residues. Germline V gene data show CDR1 as SGHRS and CDR2 as YFSETQ. CDR3 sequence: CASRGQGIGFGIQYF. The DNA for the CDR3 is TGCGCCAGCAGGGGACAGGGTATTGGGTTCGGCATTCAGTACTTC.

J is TRBJ2-7 and V is TRBV7-9; 8 bases agree with TRBD2. Germline lookup yields CDR1 SEHNR and CDR2 FQNEAQ (reference sequence). The CDR3 is 16 amino acids. V lost 2 bases and J lost 4; bases outside the gene matches: 10. The CDR3 coding sequence is TGTGCCAGCAGCTTATTTCCGGGAGGGCCGGGGTACGAGCAGTACTTC. Its translation: CASSLFPGGPGYEQYF.

This clonotype was observed a few times. The CDR3 here is CASRPTENYGYTF. The CDR3, as DNA: TGTGCCAGCAGACCAACAGAGAACTATGGCTACACCTTC. The chain uses TRBV28 and TRBJ1-2; D call uncertain. This CDR3 is built from 13 residues. CDR1 is MDHEN and CDR2 is SYDVKM in the germline V gene. Trimming removed 6 bases at V and 2 bases at J, with 10 bases between.

In this sample, this clonotype turned up many times. The chain uses TRBV5-1 and TRBJ2-2; 7 bases line up with TRBD2. This CDR3 has 18 residues. The germline CDR1 and CDR2 sequences are SGHRS and YFSETQ. V lost 0 bases to trimming and J lost 0 bases; unmatched junction nucleotides: 8. CDR3 sequence: CASSLVLSGTTNTGELFF. The DNA for the CDR3 is TGCGCCAGCAGCTTGGTCCTTTCTGGGACTACGAACACCGGGGAGCTGTTTTTT. Based on the CDR3 plus reference TRBV5-1 and TRBJ2-2, the full variable domain is KAGVTQTPRYLIKTRGQQVTLSCSPISGHRSVSWYQQTPGQGLQFLFEYFSETQRNKGNFPGRFSGRQFSNSRSEMNVSTLELGDSALYLCASSLVLSGTTNTGELFFGEGSRLTVL.

This clonotype has ten or more counts. The CDR3 reads CSASTSGRAGIYNEQFF. The DNA of the CDR3 is TGCAGTGCTAGTACTAGCGGGAGGGCCGGGATCTACAATGAGCAGTTCTTC. The chain combines TRBV20-1 with TRBJ2-1, with 13 bases that match TRBD2. The CDR3 extends over 17 amino acids. Trimming cost V 3 bases and J 3 bases; bases outside gene matches: 8. Germline V gene lookup returns CDR1 DFQATT and CDR2 SNEGSKA (reference sequence).

This clonotype was observed at least ten times. This chain links TRBV6-4 with TRBJ2-2; D not certain. The CDR3 is made up of 13 amino acids. Trimming removed 2 bases from V and 1 base from J, with 2 bases in between. The germline V gene has CDR1 MRHNA and CDR2 SNTAGT. The CDR3 is CASSDRNTGELFF. CDR3 DNA: TGTGCCAGCAGTGACAGGAACACCGGGGAGCTGTTTTTT.

This clonotype has only a few counts. CDR3 loop: CASSSRRDGGGGNTIYF. In DNA form, the CDR3 reads TGTGCCAGCAGCTCCCGAAGGGATGGGGGCGGTGGAAACACCATATATTTT. V is TRBV7-6 and J is TRBJ1-3; D is perhaps TRBD1 (6 bases). CDR1 SGHVS and CDR2 FNYEAQ come from the germline V gene. The length of the CDR3 is 17 residues. The V gene lost 4 bases and the J gene lost 3 bases, with 19 bases spanning the gap.